This T cell receptor (beta chain) came from a study of beta chain features in type 1 diabetes. Sequencing targeted expressed TCRB transcripts, as all isolated RNA had been reverse transcribed. TCRdb's table, derived via immunoSEQ multiplex PCR, lists solely in-frame clones and lacks some. Among 140,000 to 150,000 clones listed, 40% to 55% were seen once. Trimming cost V 2 bases and J 7 bases, with 9 bases left between them. CDR1 and CDR2 from the germline V gene are MGHDK and SYGVNS. The CDR3 runs 13 residues. Study-level findings and limits: Because the template was cDNA, high-expressing cells might be over-represented. A greater similarity of naive, central memory and Treg TCRB repertoires was seen among patients than among healthy donors.

Concerning this clone itself: What it binds is not known.

Isolation of CD4+ naive, central memory, regulatory and stem cell-like memory cells was achieved by sorting via CD45RO/CCR7/CD25/CD127/CD95/CD27. Purity exceeded 98% in all sorted populations. Specimen: Tregs from blood. This clonotype was obtained from a man younger than 35 in good health. The chain recombines TRBV25-1 with TRBJ2-1; D is uncertain. CDR3 nucleotides: TGTGCCAGCAGTGAAGGTCTCAGAAATGAGCAGTTCTTC. This encodes CASSEGLRNEQFF.